The sample holds many counts of the clone carrying this T cell receptor (beta chain). These data are taken from a study of Graves' ophthalmopathy and Graves' hyperthyroidism. Scientists amplified the TCR beta CDR3 regions from RNA transcripts. HTBI-primed first-round RT-PCR preceded second-round multiplex PCR. TCRdb independently ran MiXCR on the multiplex PCR reads; one entry per CDR3 protein. The sample includes 300,000 to 350,000 distinct CDR3 sequences, about a sixth of them seen just once. Trimming stripped 8 bases from V and 6 bases from J, with 17 bases between. From germline, CDR1 is MNHEY and CDR2 SVGAGI. The CDR3 extends over 14 amino acids. The evidence that diagnosis relied on was clinical symptoms, serum thyroxine, TRAb, thyroid ultrasound and orbital computed tomography. A volume of around 9.5 ml of fresh peripheral blood supplied the PBMCs.

Sequenced material: peripheral blood. V is TRBV6-5 and J is TRBJ1-5; perhaps TRBD1 as D (6 bases). The clonotype originates from an adult man with Graves' ophthalmopathy. The CDR3 sequence: CASHQGGEGQPQHF. In nucleotides, the CDR3 is TGTGCCAGCCATCAAGGGGGGGAAGGTCAGCCCCAGCATTTT.